This T cell receptor beta chain is from a study of blood T cell repertoires in COVID-19. The overall study: Samples taken during acute and convalescent COVID-19 were collected in the United States, Italy and Spain. The cDNA or gDNA used as material had been derived from T cells, B-cell-depleted T cells, or PBMCs.

The V gene end was trimmed by 10 bases and the J gene end by 0 bases; junction bases not matched to a gene: 22. This CDR3 has 19 residues. CDR1 and CDR2 from the germline V gene are MNHEY and SMNVEV (reference sequence). Allocation to cohorts depended on clinical history reported by the participants. Before being deemed recovered, Cohort 3 donors had two negative PCRs, clearance, or symptom resolution. Repertoires were generated with immunoSEQ multiplex PCR, while TCRdb's copy carries only in-frame clones and drops some. In the table there are under 300,000 clones, roughly 90% of which are singletons.

The TCR sequence derives from a man aged 40-50 years who had recovered from COVID-19. The chain employs TRBV27 and TRBJ2-7, with 9 positions matching TRBD1. Sequencing was performed on PBMCs or T cells enriched from blood (not recorded which). As DNA, the CDR3 is TGTGCCACCTACCCTTATCCGGGACAGGGAGTTAGGGGCTCCTACGAGCAGTACTTC. It encodes CATYPYPGQGVRGSYEQYF.